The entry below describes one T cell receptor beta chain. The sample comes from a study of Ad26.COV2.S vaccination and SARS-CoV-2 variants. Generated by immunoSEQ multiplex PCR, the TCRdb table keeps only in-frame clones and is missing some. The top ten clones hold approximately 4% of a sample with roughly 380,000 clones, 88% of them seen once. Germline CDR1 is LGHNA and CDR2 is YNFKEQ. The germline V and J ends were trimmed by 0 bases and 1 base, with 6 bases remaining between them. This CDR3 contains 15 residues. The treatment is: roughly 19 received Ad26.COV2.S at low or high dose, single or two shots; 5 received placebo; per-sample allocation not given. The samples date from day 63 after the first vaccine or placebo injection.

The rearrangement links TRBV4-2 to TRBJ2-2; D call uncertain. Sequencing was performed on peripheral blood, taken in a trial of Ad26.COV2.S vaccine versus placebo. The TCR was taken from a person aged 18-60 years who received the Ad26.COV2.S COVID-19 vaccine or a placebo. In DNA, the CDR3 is TGTGCCAGCAGCCAAGAGATGGGGAACACCGGGGAGCTGTTTTTT. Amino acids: CASSQEMGNTGELFF.